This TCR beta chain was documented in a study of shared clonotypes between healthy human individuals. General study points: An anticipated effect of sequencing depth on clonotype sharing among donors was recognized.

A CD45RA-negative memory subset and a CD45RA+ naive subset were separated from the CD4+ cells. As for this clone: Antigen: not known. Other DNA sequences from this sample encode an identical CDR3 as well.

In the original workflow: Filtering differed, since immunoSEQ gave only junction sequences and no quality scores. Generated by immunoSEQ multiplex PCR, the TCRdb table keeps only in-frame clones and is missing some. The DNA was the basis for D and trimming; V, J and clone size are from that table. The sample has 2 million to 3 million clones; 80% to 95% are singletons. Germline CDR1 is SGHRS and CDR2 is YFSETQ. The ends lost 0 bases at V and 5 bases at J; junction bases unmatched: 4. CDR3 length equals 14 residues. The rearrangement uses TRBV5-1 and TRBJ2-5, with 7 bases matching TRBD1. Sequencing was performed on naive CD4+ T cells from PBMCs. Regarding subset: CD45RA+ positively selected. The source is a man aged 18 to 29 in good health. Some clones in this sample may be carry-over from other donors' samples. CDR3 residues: CASSLGQGRETQYF. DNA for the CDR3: TGCGCCAGCAGCTTGGGACAGGGCAGGGAGACCCAGTACTTC.